This T cell receptor (beta chain) comes out of a study of cytomegalovirus exposure and HLA in healthy donors. TCRdb's copy holds only in-frame clones and misses some; the assay was immunoSEQ multiplex PCR. The sample lists some 180,000 clones, approximately 86% occurring once. Germline V CDR1 and CDR2: SGHTA, FQGTGA. The CDR3 length is 13 residues. V shed 5 bases, J shed 3 bases, and the junction held 3 bases outside the gene matches. Study-level results: In vitro assays verified that three CMV-associated chains recognized CMV antigens specifically. With high specificity and sensitivity, the classifier reportedly diagnosed cytomegalovirus status. The study recorded some 160 TCR beta chains that were cytomegalovirus-associated. While the bulk of TCR sequences proved rare, some public TCRs turned up in many donors.

Of note for this clone: Its antigen remains unknown.

The receptor comes from a man aged 25-45 years in good health and CMV-seropositive. The sample comprised PBMCs. The genes are TRBV7-3 and TRBJ2-5; 7 bases match TRBD1. The CDR3 is CASSPGTEETQYF. CDR3 nucleotide sequence: TGTGCCAGCAGCCCCGGGACAGAAGAGACCCAGTACTTC.